This T cell receptor (beta chain) was sequenced in a study of beta chain features in type 1 diabetes. Study as a whole: Regarding age, gender and cell yields, patients proved similar to healthy donors. Study results and limitations: Resolution of whether HLA type affects TCRB rearrangement was not achieved here. Compared with healthy donors, patients appeared to share more similar naive, central memory and regulatory TCRB repertoires.

CD45RO/CCR7/CD25/CD127/CD95/CD27 staining was used to isolate CD4+ naive, central memory, regulatory and stem cell-like memory cells by sorting. Concerning this clone: The antigen is unknown.

cDNA synthesis used the whole RNA isolate, giving expressed TCRB sequences. Sequenced by immunoSEQ multiplex PCR; TCRdb stores in-frame clones only, minus some. Of under 500,000 clones listed, approximately 28% are singletons. Specimen: naive CD4+ T cells from blood. The origin of this receptor is a man between 18 and 29 years old in good health.

CDR3 nucleotide sequence: TGCGCCAGCAGCCAAGGCCCAACTAATGAAAAACTGTTTTTT. The encoded protein is CASSQGPTNEKLFF. The genes are TRBV4-1 and TRBJ1-4; the D is unclear. CDR1 is MGHRA, CDR2 YSYEKL, per germline. Trimming cost V 1 base and J 0 bases, with 3 bases left between them. The CDR3 is 14 residues long.